A selection of T cell receptor beta chains follows, all from one sample in a study of CD8 T cells in Susac syndrome. TCRdb ran MiXCR on the immunoSEQ multiplex PCR reads and lists one entry per CDR3 protein. The table has tens of thousands of distinct CDR3 sequences, 90% to 95% seen once. Sequenced sample: CD8+ T cells from PBMCs. The receptor source for this set is a human donor in good health. Each CDR3 is given with its conserved first and last residue. Each record gives: J gene, clone size, V gene, D gene, CDR3 protein, CDR3 DNA. D genes are given only for firm matches. Clone sizes are given selectively: once, few, many, or a class where the clone is expanded.

TRBJ1-6 | once | TRBV3-1 | - | CASSQDLNFGSPLHF | TGTGCCAGCAGCCAAGATCTCAACTTTGGATCACCCCTCCACTTT
TRBJ2-7 | - | TRBV5-1 | TRBD1 | CASRGTATYEQYF | TGCGCCAGCAGGGGGACAGCTACCTACGAGCAGTACTTC
TRBJ2-1 | - | TRBV18 | - | CASSRLVTEEVFDEQFF | TGTGCCAGCTCCCGCCTTGTAACGGAGGAAGTTTTCGATGAGCAGTTCTTC
TRBJ2-2 | - | TRBV4-1 | TRBD2 | CASSARGGEGSTGELFF | TGCGCCAGCAGCGCACGCGGGGGAGAGGGTAGTACCGGGGAGCTGTTTTTT
TRBJ2-3 | - | TRBV27 | TRBD2 | CASSMLNSGGVLDTQYF | TGTGCCAGCAGCATGCTAAATAGCGGGGGGGTTCTAGATACGCAGTATTTT
TRBJ2-3 | - | TRBV12-3/TRBV12-4 | - | CASSGRTRMGTDTQYF | TGTGCCAGCAGTGGAAGAACTCGGATGGGCACAGATACGCAGTATTTT
TRBJ2-1 | - | TRBV4-2 | TRBD2 | CASSQVGLAAYNEQFF | TGTGCCAGCAGCCAAGTGGGACTAGCGGCCTACAATGAGCAGTTCTTC
TRBJ1-5 | - | TRBV28 | - | CASSSPEDSNQPQHF | TGTGCCAGCAGTTCCCCAGAGGATAGCAATCAGCCCCAGCATTTT
TRBJ2-4 | - | TRBV5-4 | - | CATEMGGENIQYF | TGTGCCACCGAGATGGGAGGTGAAAACATTCAGTACTTC
TRBJ2-2 | once | TRBV5-1 | - | CASSFYFLNTGELFF | TGCGCCAGCAGCTTCTACTTCCTGAACACCGGGGAGCTGTTTTTT
TRBJ2-2 | - | TRBV10-3 | - | CAITANTGELFF | TGTGCCATCACAGCGAACACCGGGGAGCTGTTTTTT
TRBJ1-6 | - | TRBV7-9 | - | CASSLLVDSPLHF | TGTGCCAGCAGCTTACTTGTGGATTCACCCCTCCACTTT
TRBJ1-1 | - | TRBV5-4 | - | CASSSGALAFF | TGTGCCAGCAGCTCGGGGGCTTTGGCTTTCTTT
TRBJ1-3 | once | TRBV20-1 | TRBD1 | CSARSDRDTGNTIYF | TGCAGTGCTAGATCCGACAGGGATACTGGAAACACCATATATTTT
TRBJ2-7 | few | TRBV25-1 | - | CASSIGGATYEQYF | TGTGCCAGCTCCATAGGGGGGGCTACCTACGAGCAGTACTTC
TRBJ2-3 | - | TRBV25-1 | - | CASSDGTPIDEDTQYF | TGTGCCAGCAGTGATGGGACCCCCATTGATGAAGATACGCAGTATTTT
TRBJ1-4 | - | TRBV4-1 | - | CASSQEPRRSNEKLFF | TGCGCCAGCAGCCAAGAACCCCGGCGGAGTAATGAAAAACTGTTTTTT
TRBJ2-1 | - | TRBV4-3 | - | CASSHRQDTYNEQFF | TGCGCCAGCAGCCACCGACAGGATACCTACAATGAGCAGTTCTTC
TRBJ1-4 | - | TRBV6-6 | - | CASSYVGEKLFF | TGTGCCAGCAGTTACGTGGGTGAAAAACTGTTTTTT
TRBJ1-1 | once | TRBV28 | - | CASREVNTEAFF | TGTGCCAGCAGGGAGGTAAACACTGAAGCTTTCTTT
TRBJ2-1 | - | TRBV19 | - | CASSIHQGRNEQFF | TGTGCCAGTAGTATCCACCAGGGGAGGAACGAGCAGTTCTTC
TRBJ2-3 | - | TRBV5-1 | - | CASSPEGVNTDTQYF | TGCGCCAGCAGCCCGGAGGGGGTTAATACAGATACGCAGTATTTT
TRBJ1-1 | - | TRBV19 | - | CASSINWENTEAFF | TGTGCCAGTAGTATTAACTGGGAGAACACTGAAGCTTTCTTT
TRBJ1-1 | - | TRBV12-3/TRBV12-4 | - | CASTPGPKGVNTEAFF | TGTGCCAGCACCCCGGGACCGAAAGGGGTGAACACTGAAGCTTTCTTT
TRBJ2-1 | - | TRBV28 | - | CASRETGDYPNEQFF | TGTGCCAGCAGGGAGACAGGAGATTACCCCAATGAGCAGTTCTTC
TRBJ2-7 | - | TRBV14 | - | CASSSHRVPYEQYF | TGTGCCAGCAGCTCCCACAGGGTGCCCTACGAGCAGTACTTC
TRBJ1-2 | - | TRBV25-1 | - | CASSEAALNYGYTF | TGTGCCAGCAGTGAGGCAGCGCTCAACTATGGCTACACCTTC
TRBJ1-1 | - | TRBV12-3/TRBV12-4 | - | CASSPYGGTTEAFF | TGTGCCAGCAGTCCCTACGGGGGTACCACTGAAGCTTTCTTT
TRBJ2-1 | once | TRBV2 | TRBD2 | CASSGSGGPYNEQFF | TGTGCCAGCAGCGGTAGCGGGGGGCCCTACAATGAGCAGTTCTTC
TRBJ1-1 | - | TRBV18 | - | CASSTLRDRRRGNTEAFF | TGTGCCAGCTCCACCCTCAGAGACCGACGCAGGGGGAACACTGAAGCTTTCTTT
TRBJ2-5 | - | TRBV12-3/TRBV12-4 | TRBD2 | CASSSTSGTQETQYF | TGTGCCAGCAGTTCGACTAGCGGGACCCAAGAGACCCAGTACTTC
TRBJ2-7 | - | TRBV27 | - | CASSLTFAGIHEQYF | TGTGCCAGCAGTTTAACGTTCGCAGGGATTCACGAGCAGTACTTC
TRBJ1-1 | - | TRBV12-3/TRBV12-4 | TRBD1 | CASNPGGRPEAFF | TGTGCCAGCAACCCAGGGGGACGGCCTGAAGCTTTCTTT
TRBJ2-7 | - | TRBV11-2 | - | CASSDMESPYEQYF | TGTGCCAGCAGCGATATGGAATCCCCCTACGAGCAGTACTTC
TRBJ1-1 | - | TRBV14 | TRBD1 | CASSTTGGYTEAFF | TGTGCCAGCAGCACGACAGGGGGGTACACTGAAGCTTTCTTT
TRBJ1-3 | - | TRBV7-9 | TRBD1 | CASSRLGQGTENTIYF | TGTGCCAGCAGCAGACTGGGACAGGGAACTGAAAACACCATATATTTT
TRBJ2-7 | - | TRBV7-6 | - | CASSLLTASYEQYF | TGTGCCAGCAGCTTGTTAACAGCCTCCTACGAGCAGTACTTC
TRBJ2-1 | - | TRBV6-5 | - | CASSSGTFNNEQFF | TGTGCCAGCAGTTCGGGGACATTCAACAATGAGCAGTTCTTC
TRBJ1-2 | - | TRBV5-4 | - | CASSLGGTNYGYTF | TGTGCCAGCAGCTTGGGTGGAACGAACTATGGCTACACCTTC
TRBJ2-2 | - | TRBV9 | TRBD1 | CASSSTGGYTGELFF | TGTGCCAGCAGCTCTACAGGGGGATACACCGGGGAGCTGTTTTTT
TRBJ1-2 | - | TRBV7-2 | - | CASSLGRGSLLVWDYGYTF | TGTGCCAGCAGCTTGGGCAGGGGTAGTTTGTTGGTATGGGACTATGGCTACACCTTC
TRBJ2-7 | - | TRBV29-1 | - | CSVEIRSYEQYF | TGCAGCGTTGAAATACGGTCCTACGAGCAGTACTTC
TRBJ2-1 | - | TRBV3-1 | - | CASSPRAASYNEQFF | TGTGCCAGCAGCCCTCGGGCTGCGTCCTACAATGAGCAGTTCTTC
TRBJ1-1 | - | TRBV9 | - | CASSSTGMNTEAFF | TGTGCCAGCAGCTCCACGGGAATGAACACTGAAGCTTTCTTT
TRBJ2-6 | few | TRBV30 | TRBD1 | CAWSVRDSVRPGANVLTF | TGTGCCTGGAGTGTACGGGACAGCGTACGCCCCGGGGCCAACGTCCTGACTTTC
TRBJ1-2 | - | TRBV6-1 | - | CASDRTFNYGYTF | TGTGCCAGCGACCGGACTTTTAACTATGGCTACACCTTC
TRBJ2-3 | - | TRBV7-9 | TRBD2 | CASGQGSGGRPDTQYF | TGTGCCAGCGGACAAGGGTCGGGGGGGCGTCCAGATACGCAGTATTTT
TRBJ2-7 | - | TRBV5-5 | - | CASSWDWSYEQYF | TGTGCCAGCAGCTGGGACTGGAGCTACGAGCAGTACTTC
TRBJ1-5 | once | TRBV27 | - | CASSLSLNQPQHF | TGTGCCAGCAGTTTATCGCTCAATCAGCCCCAGCATTTT
TRBJ2-1 | - | TRBV25-1 | - | CASSEYGAYNEQFF | TGTGCCAGCAGTGAATATGGGGCCTACAATGAGCAGTTCTTC
TRBJ2-1 | - | TRBV27 | TRBD1 | CASSFQGQGEQFF | TGTGCCAGCAGTTTCCAAGGACAGGGCGAGCAGTTCTTC
TRBJ2-7 | - | TRBV7-2 | TRBD2 | CASSLPSGAPGNEQYF | TGTGCCAGCAGCTTGCCTAGCGGGGCCCCGGGGAACGAGCAGTACTTC